The 24 T cell receptor beta chains presented below share a single source sample, sequenced in a study of cytomegalovirus exposure and HLA in healthy donors (TCRdb year 2017). Library generation was performed with the immunoSEQ multiplex PCR assay. Here the immuneACCESS table is served through TCRdb, limited to in-frame sequences with V and J called. Missing clones are a known gap in these copies; in checked studies unresolved V genes cover under half, and the rest lacks a known reason. The sample data list over 200,000 clones, and 83% of these were observed just once. The top ten clonotypes cover about 6% of the sample. Sample: PBMCs. These receptors were collected from a woman younger than 30 in good health and CMV-seronegative.

The chain combines TRBV5-8 with TRBJ1-5; unclear D gene. V dropped 2 bases and J dropped 6 bases, with 3 bases sitting between them. CDR3 length: 11 amino acids. Germline V CDR1 and CDR2: SGHTS, YDEGEE. Here the CDR3 DNA reads TGTGCCAGCAGCTTCAGTCAGCCCCAGCATTTT. Residues: CASSFSQPQHF. Full variable domain (rest looked up from reference TRBV5-8 and TRBJ1-5): EAGVTQSPTHLIKTRGQQATLRCSPISGHTSVYWYQQALGLGLQFLLWYDEGEERNRGNFPPRFSGRQFPNYSSELNVNALELEDSALYLCASSFSQPQHFGDGTRLSIL.

The CDR3 sequence: CASSQPGGGWDEQFF. The CDR3 coding sequence is TGCGCCAGCAGCCAGCCTGGTGGGGGATGGGATGAGCAGTTCTTC. The genes are TRBV4-1 and TRBJ2-1; D possibly uses TRBD1 or TRBD2 (5 bases each). CDR1 and CDR2 from the germline V gene are MGHRA and YSYEKL. V gave up 3 bases and J gave up 8 bases, with 17 bases separating them. This CDR3 has 15 residues.

The V call is TRBV2, the J call TRBJ1-2; the D gene is possibly TRBD1 (5 bases). The CDR3 is 18 amino acids. Germline V gene lookup returns CDR1 SNHLY and CDR2 FYNNEI. With 4 bases removed from V and 2 bases from J, the gap between germline ends came to 23 bases. CDR3 residues: CASSGTRSQIRGNYGYTF. The CDR3 region has the DNA TGTGCCAGCAGTGGAACGCGCTCCCAAATTCGGGGGAACTATGGCTACACCTTC.

J is TRBJ2-6 and V is TRBV7-2; D is uncertain. Per germline, CDR1 SGHTA and CDR2 FQGNSA. This CDR3 has 16 amino acids. V dropped 2 bases and J dropped 0 bases, with 8 bases sitting between them. The CDR3 region has the DNA TGTGCCAGCAGCTTATCAGGTTACTCTGGGGCCAACGTCCTGACTTTC. It codes for CASSLSGYSGANVLTF.

The CDR3 bases are TGCGCCAGCAGCCAGGACGGGACAGGGCGGCAGCCCCAGCATTTT. Encoded protein: CASSQDGTGRQPQHF. The J gene is TRBJ1-5, the V gene TRBV4-1; 9 bases match TRBD1. This CDR3 is built from 15 residues. With V trimmed by 3 bases and J by 7 bases, 7 bases remained unmatched. The germline CDR1 and CDR2 sequences are MGHRA and YSYEKL.

In its sample, this clone was seen once. The chain links TRBV2 to TRBJ2-2, with TRBD2 matching over 11 bases. The CDR3 extends over 18 amino acids. Germline lookup yields CDR1 SNHLY and CDR2 FYNNEI. V dropped 4 bases and J dropped 3; count of bases not matched to a gene: 10. CDR3 sequence: CASSAEVAGGPDTGELFF. CDR3 nucleotide sequence: TGTGCCAGCAGTGCCGAGGTAGCGGGAGGGCCTGACACCGGGGAGCTGTTTTTT. The full variable domain, with the rest looked up from reference TRBV2 and TRBJ2-2, is EPEVTQTPSHQVTQMGQEVILRCVPISNHLYFYWYRQILGQKVEFLVSFYNNEISEKSEIFDDQFSVERPDGSNFTLKIRSTKLEDSAMYFCASSAEVAGGPDTGELFFGEGSRLTVL.

This chain links TRBV10-1 with TRBJ2-1; D possibly matches TRBD1 or TRBD2 (5 bases each). Germline V gene data show CDR1 as WNHNN and CDR2 as SYGVQD (reference sequence). The CDR3 has 15 residues. Trimming shortened V by 6 bases and J by 3 bases, and 15 bases separated the two germline ends. The CDR3 spells CASSEDMGVYNEQFF. CDR3 coding DNA: TGCGCCAGCAGCGAGGACATGGGGGTCTACAATGAGCAGTTCTTC.

This sequence joins TRBV7-9 and TRBJ2-7; 7 bases align to TRBD1. V was clipped by 6 bases and J by 1 base; unmatched bases: 3. The germline V gene encodes CDR1 SEHNR and CDR2 FQNEAQ (reference sequence). This CDR3 has 13 residues. The CDR3 region is CASRPTGSYEQYF. The CDR3 DNA reads TGTGCCAGCAGGCCGACAGGGTCCTACGAGCAGTACTTC. The variable domain in full, with the rest retrieved from reference TRBV7-9 and TRBJ2-7, is DTGVSQNPRHKITKRGQNVTFRCDPISEHNRLYWYRQTLGQGPEFLTYFQNEAQLEKSRLLSDRFSAERPKGSFSTLEIQRTEQGDSAMYLCASRPTGSYEQYFGPGTRLTVT.

The CDR3 protein is CASGLADSNQPQHF. For the CDR3, the DNA is TGTGCTAGTGGTTTGGCCGATAGCAATCAGCCCCAGCATTTT. The genes are TRBV12-5 and TRBJ1-5; D not certain. Looked up from germline, CDR1 is LGHNT and CDR2 is FRNRAP. The CDR3 loop spans 14 amino acids. V was cut by 1 base and J by 0 bases, with 4 bases left in between.

This rearrangement joins TRBV7-2 to TRBJ2-5; 9 bases are a match to TRBD2. This CDR3 is 15 amino acids long. V shed 2 bases, J shed 5 bases, and the junction held 6 bases outside the gene matches. Germline CDR1 is SGHTA and CDR2 is FQGNSA. The CDR3 nucleotides read TGTGCCAGCAGCTTACGCGGGGGGGCCGGTGAGACCCAGTACTTC. Translation: CASSLRGGAGETQYF.

This chain joins TRBV5-1 and TRBJ1-3; possibly TRBD1 for D (5 bases). Germline CDR1 reads SGHRS; CDR2 reads YFSETQ. This CDR3 is built from 15 residues. Trimming shortened V by 4 bases and J by 2 bases, and 13 bases separated the two germline ends. CDR3 region: CASSAVGATGNTIYF. CDR3 sequence (DNA): TGCGCCAGCAGCGCTGTCGGGGCAACTGGAAACACCATATATTTT.

Points on this clone: Other DNA sequences of this sample code for an identical CDR3. This chain joins TRBV6-1 and TRBJ2-1, with no clear D. Germline V gene sequence: CDR1 MNHNS, CDR2 SASEGT. V was trimmed by 6 bases and J by 2 bases, leaving 8 bases between them. The CDR3 consists of 13 residues. CDR3 sequence: CASRRSPYNEQFF. The CDR3 coding sequence is TGTGCCAGCAGAAGGTCCCCCTACAATGAGCAGTTCTTC.

V usage is TRBV30 and J usage is TRBJ2-2; D gene uncertain. Germline V gives CDR1 GTSNPN, CDR2 SVGIG (reference sequence). V lost 4 bases to trimming and J lost 2 bases, with 8 bases between them. CDR3 size: 13 residues. The CDR3 DNA follows: TGTGCCTGGACGCAGATAAACACCGGGGAGCTGTTTTTT. This encodes CAWTQINTGELFF.

The gene calls are TRBV2 and TRBJ1-5, with D uncertain. V lost 6 bases and J 4 bases, leaving 13 bases between the germline ends. Germline values: CDR1 SNHLY, CDR2 FYNNEI. This CDR3 spans 14 amino acids. The DNA of the CDR3 is TGTGCCAGCAGACGGACTTTCTTGAATCAGCCCCAGCATTTT. Translation: CASRRTFLNQPQHF.

The genes are TRBV7-2 and TRBJ1-2, with 9 bases identical to TRBD1. Germline CDR1 reads SGHTA; CDR2 reads FQGNSA. The V gene end was trimmed by 5 bases and the J gene end by 2 bases; junction bases not matched to a gene: 6. The CDR3 runs 15 residues. The CDR3 nucleotides read TGTGCCAGCAGCGGGGGGACAGGGTCCAACTATGGCTACACCTTC. This sequence encodes CASSGGTGSNYGYTF.

The V call is TRBV9, the J call TRBJ2-1, with D perhaps assigned TRBD1 or TRBD2 (5 bases each). The length of the CDR3 is 16 residues. V lost 2 bases and J 3 bases, leaving 15 bases between the germline ends. Germline assignment: CDR1 SGDLS and CDR2 YYNGEE. CDR3: CASSVNARGNYNEQFF. CDR3 in DNA: TGTGCCAGCAGCGTTAATGCGAGGGGAAACTACAATGAGCAGTTCTTC. The full variable domain, with the rest looked up from reference TRBV9 and TRBJ2-1, is DSGVTQTPKHLITATGQRVTLRCSPRSGDLSVYWYQQSLDQGLQFLIQYYNGEERAKGNILERFSAQQFPDLHSELNLSSLELGDSALYFCASSVNARGNYNEQFFGPGTRLTVL.

This clone came up a few times. This chain uses TRBV2 with TRBJ1-2, with 10 bases fitting TRBD1. This CDR3 spans 14 amino acids. With V trimmed by 6 bases and J by 4 bases, 5 bases remained unmatched. Germline assignment: CDR1 SNHLY and CDR2 FYNNEI. The CDR3 reads CASRGQGWGYGYTF. CDR3 coding DNA: TGTGCCAGCAGGGGACAGGGGTGGGGCTATGGCTACACCTTC.

The rearrangement links TRBV6-1 to TRBJ1-5; D remains ambiguous. CDR1 and CDR2 (germline): MNHNS, SASEGT. The V and J ends lost 3 bases and 1 base respectively, with 10 bases between them. This CDR3 comprises 15 residues. In nucleotides, the CDR3 is TGTGCCAGCAGTGAGGGCAGCCTAAGCAATCAGCCCCAGCATTTT. This gives the protein CASSEGSLSNQPQHF.

The genes are TRBV28 and TRBJ1-2, with 7 bases matching TRBD1. The CDR3 loop spans 12 amino acids. The V gene end was trimmed by 1 base and the J gene end by 12 bases; junction bases not matched to a gene: 5. CDR1 and CDR2 from the germline V gene are MDHEN and SYDVKM. In nucleotides, the CDR3 is TGTGCCAGCAGTTTATCGGACAGGTTTGACACCTTC. It specifies CASSLSDRFDTF.

J is TRBJ1-1 and V is TRBV25-1; 8 bases are shared with TRBD1. Trimming cost V 5 bases and J 0 bases; bases outside gene matches: 8. Per the germline V gene, CDR1 is MGHDK and CDR2 is SYGVNS. This CDR3 has 16 amino acids. In nucleotides, the CDR3 is TGTGCCAGCAGTCAGGGGGCAGGTTGGGTGAACACTGAAGCTTTCTTT. It specifies CASSQGAGWVNTEAFF.

J is TRBJ2-7 and V is TRBV27; TRBD2 might be the D (7 bases). CDR3 size: 13 residues. CDR1 and CDR2 from the germline V gene are MNHEY and SMNVEV (reference sequence). The V end was cut by 3 bases, the J end by 4 bases, with 10 bases between. CDR3 sequence: CASSFGGLYEQYF. CDR3 coding DNA: TGTGCCAGCAGTTTCGGGGGGCTATACGAGCAGTACTTC.

The chain combines TRBV10-3 with TRBJ1-5, with TRBD1 matching over 8 bases. The CDR3 covers 16 residues. Germline V gives CDR1 ENHRY, CDR2 SYGVKD. V shed 7 bases, J shed 3 bases, and the junction held 11 bases outside the gene matches. The CDR3: CAITNRTGFTNQPQHF. CDR3 DNA sequence: TGTGCCATCACCAATCGGACAGGGTTTACCAATCAGCCCCAGCATTTT.

This clone showed up just a few times. The V gene is TRBV30, the J gene TRBJ1-5; the D gene is possibly TRBD1 (6 bases). Trimming pared 1 base from V and 4 bases from J, leaving 11 bases between. Germline V gives CDR1 GTSNPN, CDR2 SVGIG (reference sequence). This CDR3 is 14 amino acids long. This CDR3 reads CAWSGGRVNQPQHF. Here the CDR3 DNA reads TGTGCCTGGAGTGGGGGGCGGGTTAATCAGCCCCAGCATTTT.

This clone has a handful of counts. This chain joins TRBV11-2 and TRBJ1-5; 7 bases are a match to TRBD1. Per germline, CDR1 SGHAT and CDR2 FQNNGV. The CDR3 loop spans 15 amino acids. With V trimmed by 5 bases and J by 2 bases, 6 bases remained unmatched. For the CDR3, the DNA is TGTGCCAGCAGCCAAACAGGGGCGGGCAATCAGCCCCAGCATTTT. This encodes CASSQTGAGNQPQHF.